The source of this T cell receptor (beta chain) is a study of blood T cells in healthy people across ages. Sample-barcoded 5' priming and a J-beta primer mix drove a second PCR of roughly 7 to 11 cycles. From the 5' RACE reads, TCRdb called clonotypes with MiXCR, one entry per CDR3 protein. The data contain 730,000 or so distinct CDR3 sequences, around 40% of them singletons. Trimming took 2 bases from V and 2 from J; bases not matched to a gene: 4. Germline CDR1 MNHEY, CDR2 SVGEGT. The CDR3 runs 16 residues. The sequencing sample was made of blood. The sequence came from a woman aged 60-75 years in good health. The genes are TRBV6-2 or TRBV6-3 and TRBJ2-1; TRBD2 agrees at 9 bases. For the CDR3, the DNA is TGTGCCAGCAGTTACCGCGGGGGGGCCGCCTACAATGAGCAGTTCTTC. Residues: CASSYRGGAAYNEQFF.